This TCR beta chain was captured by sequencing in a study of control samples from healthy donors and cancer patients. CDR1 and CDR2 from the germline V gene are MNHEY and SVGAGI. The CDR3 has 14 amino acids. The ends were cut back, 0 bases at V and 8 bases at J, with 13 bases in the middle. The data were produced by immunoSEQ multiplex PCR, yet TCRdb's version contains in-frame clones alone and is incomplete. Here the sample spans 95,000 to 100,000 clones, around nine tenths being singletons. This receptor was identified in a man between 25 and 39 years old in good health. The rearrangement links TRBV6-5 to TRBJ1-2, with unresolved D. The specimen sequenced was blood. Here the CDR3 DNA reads TGTGCCAGCAGTTACTCGACCACAAGGAAGGGCTACACCTTC. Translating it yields CASSYSTTRKGYTF.